The 25 T cell receptor beta chains listed next were all sequenced from one sample in a study of T cells after yellow fever vaccination (dated by TCRdb to the late 2010s). The treatment or condition label, read with the paper, signifies: live attenuated yellow fever vaccine strain. Library preparation employed 5' RACE. The listed sequencing device is Illumina NovaSeq 6000. TCRdb passed the public sequencing reads through fastp at Q25 and MiXCR, retaining productive beta sequences. For every CDR3 protein sequence, its rows merge into one entry that carries the most common genes and DNA. The sample profile shows 250,000 or so distinct CDR3 sequences; roughly 3.7% of them were found once. Of the sample, 15% to 20% falls within the top ten clones. The material sequenced was PBMCs, taken 15 days after the yellow fever booster vaccination. These receptors originate from a man aged 18 to 29 who received the YFV17D yellow fever vaccine.

The chain carries TRBV12-3 or TRBV12-4 and TRBJ2-1; possibly TRBD1 for D (6 bases). V lost 3 bases, J lost 5 bases, and 14 bases lay in between. This CDR3 is 15 amino acids long. The CDR3 DNA reads TGTGCCAGCAGTTTGCAGGGGACCTACCACAATGAGCAGTTCTTC. As protein: CASSLQGTYHNEQFF.

This clonotype has ten or more counts. The chain combines TRBV7-9 with TRBJ2-7; no firm D call. V dropped 5 bases and J dropped 0 bases, with 8 bases sitting between them. The germline CDR1 and CDR2 sequences are SEHNR and FQNEAQ (reference sequence). The CDR3 contains 13 residues. In DNA form, the CDR3 reads TGTGCCAGCAGCCCTCCGCGCTCCTACGAGCAGTACGTC. Translating gives CASSPPRSYEQYV.

This clonotype showed up many times. J is TRBJ2-7 and V is TRBV5-5; D call uncertain. The length of the CDR3 is 14 residues. CDR1 is SGHKS and CDR2 is YYEKEE in the germline V gene (reference sequence). V was pared by 2 bases and J by 1 base, with 10 bases between. The DNA of the CDR3 is TGTGCCAGCAGCTTACGCGCAGAATCCTACGAGCAGTACTTC. Translated: CASSLRAESYEQYF. The variable domain in full, with the rest retrieved from reference TRBV5-5 and TRBJ2-7, is DAGVTQSPTHLIKTRGQQVTLRCSPISGHKSVSWYQQVLGQGPQFIFQYYEKEERGRGNFPDRFSARQFPNYSSELNVNALLLGDSALYLCASSLRAESYEQYFGPGTRLTVT.

This clonotype was counted ten times or more. The chain is built from TRBV12-3 or TRBV12-4 and TRBJ2-7; D is perhaps TRBD1 (6 bases). The CDR3 length is 13 residues. V was trimmed by 4 bases and J by 2 bases, leaving 9 bases between them. The CDR3 reads CASSWGPTYEQYF. As DNA, the CDR3 is TGTGCCAGCAGTTGGGGGCCGACCTACGAGCAGTACTTC.

This clonotype was seen repeatedly, ten times or more. This chain uses TRBV5-1 with TRBJ2-1, with 8 bases aligning to TRBD1. With 4 bases clipped from V and 6 bases from J, the junction kept 3 bases outside the gene matches. The CDR3 length is 13 residues. The germline gives CDR1 SGHRS, CDR2 YFSETQ. CDR3 sequence (DNA): TGCGCCAGCAGCCTTGGACAGGGCAATGAGCAGTTCTTC. It encodes CASSLGQGNEQFF.

In this sample, this clonotype turned up many times. The chain combines TRBV7-6 with TRBJ2-3, with TRBD1 matching over 8 bases. The CDR3 consists of 15 residues. J was trimmed by 7 bases and V by 1 base; bases with no gene match: 7. Germline CDR1 reads SGHVS; CDR2 reads FNYEAQ. The chain's CDR3 is CASSLGAGGRNTQYF. DNA of the CDR3: TGTGCCAGCAGCTTAGGGGCAGGGGGCAGGAATACGCAGTATTTT.

This clonotype was detected ten times or more. The gene calls are TRBV6-2 or TRBV6-3 and TRBJ2-3, with D hard to call. Between the trimmed V and J ends, which lost 0 bases and 6 bases, there was a span of 1 base. The germline CDR1 and CDR2 sequences are MNHEY and SVGEGT. The CDR3 totals 11 residues. The CDR3 reads CASSYSDTQYF. The CDR3 DNA sequence: TGTGCCAGCAGTTACTCCGATACGCAGTATTTT.

In its sample, this clonotype was seen many times. The V call is TRBV12-3 or TRBV12-4, the J call TRBJ1-5, with no clear D. Trimming shortened V by 1 base and J by 7 bases, and 11 bases separated the two germline ends. The CDR3 contains 14 residues. The CDR3 sequence: CASSLGTGGQPQHF. The CDR3 bases are TGTGCCAGCAGTTTAGGTACGGGAGGCCAGCCCCAGCATTTT.

This clonotype was seen repeatedly, ten times or more. The gene calls are TRBV27 and TRBJ2-2, with TRBD2 identical over 11 bases. This CDR3 is 15 amino acids long. Germline V gene sequence: CDR1 MNHEY, CDR2 SMNVEV (reference sequence). Trimming cost V 5 bases and J 7 bases; bases outside gene matches: 6. For the CDR3, the DNA is TGTGCCAGCAGTAGACTAGCGGGGCCCGTCGGGGAGCTGTTTTTT. It translates to CASSRLAGPVGELFF.

Ten or more counts support this clonotype. CDR3 protein: CASSRRGPGYTF. The CDR3 region has the DNA TGTGCCAGCAGTCGGAGAGGACCCGGCTACACCTTC. The rearrangement uses TRBV12-3 or TRBV12-4 and TRBJ1-2; D not certain. This CDR3 is built from 12 residues. The V gene lost 5 bases and the J gene lost 8 bases, with 12 bases spanning the gap.

This clonotype was seen many times. V is TRBV6-5 and J is TRBJ1-1, with D unclear. Germline CDR1 and CDR2: MNHEY and SVGAGI. CDR3 length: 13 amino acids. V shed 9 bases and J shed 0 bases, with 11 bases lying between them. As DNA, the CDR3 is TGTGCCAGTACAGAGAATATGAACACTGAAGCTTTCTTT. This translates into CASTENMNTEAFF.

At least ten counts were recorded for this clonotype. This rearrangement joins TRBV7-9 to TRBJ2-7, with unresolved D. The CDR3 contains 13 residues. The ends were cut back, 1 base at V and 3 bases at J, with 7 bases in the middle. Germline V lookup: CDR1 SEHNR, CDR2 FQNEAQ (reference sequence). In DNA form, the CDR3 reads TGTGCCAGCAGCTTAGGGGCGATCTACGAGCAGTACTTC. Its translation: CASSLGAIYEQYF.

Ten or more counts support this clonotype. This rearrangement joins TRBV7-9 to TRBJ2-3; 8 nucleotides line up with TRBD1. Germline V CDR1 and CDR2: SEHNR, FQNEAQ (reference sequence). There are 19 residues in the CDR3. Trimming took 7 bases from V and 2 from J; bases not matched to a gene: 20. CDR3 coding DNA: TGTGCCAGCAAGGGAAGGGGACAGGTGATCTCTACCCCCACAGATACGCAGTATTTT. Translating gives CASKGRGQVISTPTDTQYF.

This clonotype was counted at least ten times. This sequence joins TRBV6-2 or TRBV6-3 and TRBJ1-1, with D perhaps TRBD1 (5 bases). CDR1 is MNHEY and CDR2 is SVGEGT in the germline V gene. The CDR3 loop spans 16 amino acids. The ends were cut back, 8 bases at V and 3 bases at J, with 22 bases in the middle. CDR3 nucleotide sequence: TGTGCCAGCCCCCGGGGGACGGGTCATGCGGACACTGAAGCTTTCTTT. It codes for CASPRGTGHADTEAFF.

In its sample, this clonotype was seen many times. This chain joins TRBV5-1 and TRBJ2-5, with a possible D match to TRBD1 (6 bases). Trimming left V 2 bases short and J 2 bases short, with 10 bases between. Germline assignment: CDR1 SGHRS and CDR2 YFSETQ. The CDR3 totals 14 residues. The CDR3 here is CASSFTGTQETQYF. CDR3 in DNA: TGCGCCAGCAGCTTTACAGGGACACAAGAGACCCAGTACTTC.

This clonotype appeared many times. This chain joins TRBV12-3 or TRBV12-4 and TRBJ2-2; D gene ambiguous. The germline V and J ends were trimmed by 6 bases and 5 bases, with 19 bases remaining between them. The CDR3 length is 16 residues. In DNA, the CDR3 is TGTGCCAGCAGGCACGACCAAAACAGATGGACCGGGGAGCTGTTTTTT. Protein: CASRHDQNRWTGELFF.

There are many counts of this clonotype. This sequence joins TRBV7-9 and TRBJ1-1; weak D call: TRBD1 (5 bases). This CDR3 is 15 amino acids long. The germline V gene encodes CDR1 SEHNR and CDR2 FQNEAQ (reference sequence). The ends were cut back, 2 bases at V and 7 bases at J, with 17 bases in the middle. As DNA, the CDR3 is TGTGCCAGCAGCTTATTGCGGGGCCTCAAGGGTGAAGCTTTCTTT. Translating gives CASSLLRGLKGEAFF.

V gene TRBV10-3 combines with J gene TRBJ2-4; the D gene is possibly TRBD1 (6 bases). V shed 2 bases and J shed 2 bases, with 10 bases lying between them. Germline values: CDR1 ENHRY, CDR2 SYGVKD. The CDR3 sequence is 15 residues long. DNA of the CDR3: TGTGCCATCAGTGAGACCGGGACAACCAAAAACATTCAGTACTTC. It yields the protein CAISETGTTKNIQYF.

This clonotype was observed at least ten times. The V gene is TRBV5-1, the J gene TRBJ1-2; 8 bases map to TRBD1. V shed 0 bases, J shed 5 bases, and the junction held 9 bases outside the gene matches. The CDR3 length is 16 residues. The germline CDR1 and CDR2 sequences are SGHRS and YFSETQ. CDR3 nucleotide sequence: TGCGCCAGCAGCTTGGAGTTCGGGACAGGATATTATGGCTACACCTTC. Its protein product is CASSLEFGTGYYGYTF.

This clonotype was recorded at least ten times. This chain links TRBV7-2 with TRBJ2-3, with D tentatively TRBD2 (5 bases). V was clipped by 2 bases and J by 0 bases, with 9 bases between them. The CDR3 runs 15 residues. Germline V gene lookup returns CDR1 SGHTA and CDR2 FQGNSA. The DNA for the CDR3 is TGTGCCAGCAGCTTATACAGACTAAGCACAGATACGCAGTATTTT. Translation: CASSLYRLSTDTQYF.

This clonotype was seen many times. The chain joins TRBV7-9 to TRBJ2-5; D might be TRBD1 (6 bases). Trimming shortened V by 7 bases and J by 7 bases, and 16 bases separated the two germline ends. CDR3 length: 13 amino acids. Germline V lookup: CDR1 SEHNR, CDR2 FQNEAQ (reference sequence). The CDR3 DNA reads as TGTGCCAGCACCTTCTGGGGGCCGGGGACCCAGTACTTC. Protein: CASTFWGPGTQYF.

This clonotype was seen at least ten times. J is TRBJ2-7 and V is TRBV11-2; 7 positions agree with TRBD1. Trimming at V came to 4 bases and at J to 13 bases, leaving 7 bases not matched to a gene. This CDR3 contains 11 residues. The germline CDR1 and CDR2 sequences are SGHAT and FQNNGV. This CDR3 is CASSSRQGCYF. In DNA form, the CDR3 reads TGTGCCAGCAGCTCGAGACAGGGTTGTTACTTC.

In this sample, this clonotype turned up many times. This sequence joins TRBV7-2 and TRBJ2-2, with D unresolved. The CDR3 extends over 16 amino acids. Germline V lookup: CDR1 SGHTA, CDR2 FQGNSA. V lost 2 bases and J lost 0, with 10 bases in between. The CDR3 reads CASSLRSASNTGELFF. The CDR3 DNA follows: TGTGCCAGCAGCTTAAGGTCGGCTTCGAACACCGGGGAGCTGTTTTTT.

Many counts were recorded for this clonotype. The chain links TRBV7-2 to TRBJ2-4; D uncertain. Germline V lookup: CDR1 SGHTA, CDR2 FQGNSA. Trimming shortened V by 1 base and J by 5 bases, and 9 bases separated the two germline ends. CDR3 length: 14 amino acids. CDR3 DNA: TGTGCCAGCAGCTTAGGGGGAACCCAAAACATTCAGTACTTC. It translates to CASSLGGTQNIQYF.

The chain employs TRBV20-1 and TRBJ2-3; the D is unclear. The CDR3 has 14 residues. Per the germline V gene, CDR1 is DFQATT and CDR2 is SNEGSKA (reference sequence). With 2 bases removed from V and 2 bases from J, the gap between germline ends came to 11 bases. In DNA form, the CDR3 reads TGCAGTGCTAGATCCCCGATTGCCACAGATACGCAGTATTTT. Protein: CSARSPIATDTQYF.